The entry below gives a single TCR beta chain sequence along with its context. The CDR3 contains 14 residues. V shed 6 bases and J 11 bases; nucleotides not matched to a gene: 10. CDR1 and CDR2 from the germline V gene are MNHEY and SMNVEV (reference sequence). Here immunoSEQ multiplex PCR was the method, and the copy in TCRdb shows in-frame clones only, minus some. Found here are 65,000 to 85,000 clones, 89% of them singletons; the top ten hold approximately 8.8%. These data are taken from a study of control samples from healthy donors and cancer patients. This sequence joins TRBV27 and TRBJ1-6, with 7 bases that match TRBD1. The source material was PBMCs. The receptor comes from a woman in her forties or fifties with colorectal cancer. In DNA form, the CDR3 reads TGTGCCAGCAGCCCGACAGGGAATTATGCACCCCTCCACTTT. Translated: CASSPTGNYAPLHF.